What follows are 30 T cell receptor beta chains derived from one specimen sequenced in a study of CD8+ T cells in alopecia areata. cDNA serving as the sequencing template came from extracted, reverse transcribed RNA. Data came from immunoSEQ multiplex PCR; TCRdb stores just in-frame clones and leaves some out. This repertoire shows about 120,000 clones, over 60% found once; its top ten account for around 2.7%. The sequenced sample consisted of CD4+ T cells sorted from blood. All receptors come from a human donor in good health.

The J gene is TRBJ1-2, the V gene TRBV2; D possibly corresponds to TRBD1 (5 bases). Germline V CDR1 and CDR2: SNHLY, FYNNEI. V was cut by 7 bases and J by 6 bases, with 15 bases left in between. The CDR3 covers 13 residues. DNA of the CDR3: TGTGCCAGCATCCGCCGGGGGACCGATGGCTACACCTTC. Translation: CASIRRGTDGYTF.

This clone was seen a handful of times. The V call is TRBV10-3, the J call TRBJ2-6, with 8 bases lining up with TRBD1. The CDR3 covers 18 residues. Germline CDR1 reads ENHRY; CDR2 reads SYGVKD. The ends lost 6 bases at V and 0 bases at J; junction bases unmatched: 10. This CDR3 reads CAIRSSGTGLSGANVLTF. CDR3 coding DNA: TGTGCCATCAGGAGCTCCGGGACAGGTCTCTCTGGGGCCAACGTCCTGACTTTC.

The J gene is TRBJ2-3, the V gene TRBV30; TRBD2 matches at 10 bases. The CDR3 sequence is 16 residues long. Germline CDR1 and CDR2: GTSNPN and SVGIG (reference sequence). V shed 0 bases, J shed 0 bases, and the junction held 3 bases outside the gene matches. The CDR3 nucleotides are TGTGCCTGGAGTGTATTTAGCGGGGGGAGCACAGATACGCAGTATTTT. It translates to CAWSVFSGGSTDTQYF.

The chain links TRBV2 to TRBJ1-6, with D hard to call. The V end was cut by 11 bases, the J end by 0 bases, with 8 bases between. The CDR3 loop spans 13 amino acids. CDR1 and CDR2 (germline): SNHLY, FYNNEI. The CDR3 DNA reads TGTGCCGGATCAAGCTCCTATAATTCACCCCTCCACTTT. Translation: CAGSSSYNSPLHF.

This clone occurred a few times. This sequence joins TRBV9 and TRBJ1-4; D is uncertain. In germline, CDR1 is SGDLS, CDR2 YYNGEE. This CDR3 comprises 14 residues. V was pared by 0 bases and J by 2 bases, with 5 bases between. This CDR3 is CASSVESTNEKLFF. The CDR3 region has the DNA TGTGCCAGCAGCGTAGAAAGTACTAATGAAAAACTGTTTTTT. Full variable domain (remainder filled in from reference TRBV9 and TRBJ1-4): DSGVTQTPKHLITATGQRVTLRCSPRSGDLSVYWYQQSLDQGLQFLIQYYNGEERAKGNILERFSAQQFPDLHSELNLSSLELGDSALYFCASSVESTNEKLFFGSGTQLSVL.

This clone was found a few times. The genes are TRBV4-2 and TRBJ2-3, with TRBD2 identical over 8 bases. V dropped 0 bases and J dropped 4; count of bases not matched to a gene: 3. CDR1 and CDR2 (germline): LGHNA, YNFKEQ. CDR3 length: 15 amino acids. The CDR3 DNA reads as TGTGCCAGCAGCCAAGACGGAGCGGGGGCAGATACGCAGTATTTT. Amino acids: CASSQDGAGADTQYF.

The rearrangement uses TRBV25-1 and TRBJ1-5; maybe TRBD1 (5 bases). The CDR3 has 13 amino acids. Trimming pared 4 bases from V and 7 bases from J, leaving 11 bases between. Per germline, CDR1 MGHDK and CDR2 SYGVNS. The CDR3 sequence: CASSGQGRQPQHF. The DNA of the CDR3 is TGTGCCAGCAGTGGTCAGGGAAGACAGCCCCAGCATTTT.

In its sample, this clone was seen a few times. V usage is TRBV6-6 and J usage is TRBJ1-1, with 8 nucleotides matching TRBD1. The ends lost 2 bases at V and 7 bases at J; junction bases unmatched: 3. CDR1 and CDR2 (germline): MNHNY, SVGAGI (reference sequence). The CDR3 runs to 13 residues. The CDR3 region is CASSYNGQGEAFF. DNA for the CDR3: TGTGCCAGCAGTTACAACGGACAGGGTGAAGCTTTCTTT.

This chain uses TRBV29-1 with TRBJ1-1, with 7 bases fitting TRBD1. V shed 2 bases and J 6 bases; nucleotides not matched to a gene: 6. CDR3 length equals 13 residues. Looked up from germline, CDR1 is SQVTM and CDR2 is ANQGSEA. The CDR3, as DNA: TGCAGCGTTGAATCCCGGGACAGCTCTGAAGCTTTCTTT. The encoded protein is CSVESRDSSEAFF.

The chain recombines TRBV4-2 with TRBJ2-1; perhaps D is TRBD1 or TRBD2 (6 bases each). CDR3 size: 16 residues. Looked up from germline, CDR1 is LGHNA and CDR2 is YNFKEQ. The germline V and J ends were trimmed by 4 bases and 9 bases, with 22 bases remaining between them. CDR3 loop: CASSPPWTAGALEQFF. The CDR3 bases are TGTGCCAGCAGCCCACCCTGGACAGCGGGCGCCCTTGAGCAGTTCTTC.

This clone was counted only a few times. The chain employs TRBV29-1 and TRBJ1-2; 9 bases align to TRBD1. V was pared by 7 bases and J by 5 bases, with 17 bases of the junction left unmatched. The CDR3 totals 16 residues. Germline CDR1 and CDR2: SQVTM and ANQGSEA. CDR3 DNA sequence: TGCAGCGCTCCGTCCGGGACAGGGTATAAGGGGTATGGCTACACCTTC. Translating it yields CSAPSGTGYKGYGYTF.

The rearrangement joins TRBV23-1 to TRBJ1-2, with D uncertain. TRBV23-1 is placed among ORFs of uncertain function. The germline V and J ends were trimmed by 0 bases and 9 bases, with 11 bases remaining between them. This CDR3 has 13 amino acids. The CDR3 region has the DNA TGCGCCAGCAGTCAATCCTCCCGGGGATGCTACACCTTC. Translating it yields CASSQSSRGCYTF.

This clone was detected only a few times. The chain recombines TRBV30 with TRBJ2-5; D is perhaps TRBD2 (5 bases). The CDR3 contains 14 residues. CDR1 GTSNPN and CDR2 SVGIG come from the germline V gene (reference sequence). The V end lost 2 bases, the J end lost 1 base, and 11 bases lay between the germline ends. This CDR3 is CAWSNGKSQETQYF. The CDR3 nucleotides read TGTGCCTGGAGTAACGGGAAGAGCCAAGAGACCCAGTACTTC.

The rearrangement uses TRBV18 and TRBJ1-1; D unresolved. Per the germline V gene, CDR1 is KGHSH and CDR2 is LQKENI. This CDR3 has 13 residues. Trimming pared 3 bases from V and 4 bases from J, leaving 9 bases between. Here the CDR3 DNA reads TGTGCCAGCTCACCGTCAGGTGCCACTGAAGCTTTCTTT. Translated: CASSPSGATEAFF.

The table lists this clone with a few counts. The chain carries TRBV30 and TRBJ2-1, with 11 bases identical to TRBD2. The CDR3 sequence is 17 residues long. The J segment lost 7 bases and the V segment lost 0 bases, leaving 11 bases of the junction unmatched. Germline-derived CDR1 and CDR2 are GTSNPN and SVGIG (reference sequence). DNA for the CDR3: TGTGCCTGGAGTGTATGGGGTACTAGCGGGGGTCGGAATGAGCAGTTCTTC. This sequence encodes CAWSVWGTSGGRNEQFF.

CDR3 loop: CAWSGGGTELSSYNEQFF. The CDR3 nucleotides are TGTGCCTGGAGTGGCGGGGGGACGGAGCTAAGCTCCTACAATGAGCAGTTCTTC. The chain joins TRBV30 to TRBJ2-1; 8 bases match TRBD2. Germline values: CDR1 GTSNPN, CDR2 SVGIG (reference sequence). Germline trimming cut 1 base from V and 0 bases from J; bases unmatched to any gene: 11. This CDR3 has 18 residues.

In this sample, this clone turned up a few times. The junction differs from germline at one of its ends, possibly a read error. V and J are TRBV4-2 and TRBJ1-1; a weak D match, TRBD1 (5 bases). Germline V gene lookup returns CDR1 LGHNA and CDR2 YNFKEQ. This CDR3 is built from 14 residues. In nucleotides, the CDR3 is TGTGCCAGCAGCCAAAGAGAAGGGGTGGGCACGGTGGGCTTT. Translating it yields CASSQREGVGTVGF.

About this clone itself: Different DNA sequences within this sample yield the same CDR3. The J gene is TRBJ2-7, the V gene TRBV18; D might be TRBD1 (6 bases). Between the trimmed V and J ends, which lost 3 bases and 4 bases, there was a span of 13 bases. The CDR3 is made up of 14 amino acids. CDR1 KGHSH and CDR2 LQKENI come from the germline V gene. The CDR3 DNA is TGTGCCAGCTCACCCCCGACAGGATCATACGAGCAGTACTTC. It translates to CASSPPTGSYEQYF. Filled out from reference TRBV18 and TRBJ2-7, the complete variable domain reads NAGVMQNPRHLVRRRGQEARLRCSPMKGHSHVYWYRQLPEEGLKFMVYLQKENIIDESGMPKERFSAEFPKEGPSILRIQQVVRGDSAAYFCASSPPTGSYEQYFGPGTRLTVT.

The gene calls are TRBV2 and TRBJ2-2; the match to TRBD2 covers 12 bases. Trimming removed 6 bases from V and 7 bases from J; junction bases left unmatched: 15. The V gene's germline CDR1 is SNHLY and CDR2 FYNNEI. The CDR3 is made up of 18 amino acids. CDR3 sequence: CASSANYPTSGGIGELFF. As DNA, the CDR3 is TGTGCCAGCAGCGCGAACTACCCGACTAGCGGGGGTATCGGGGAGCTGTTTTTT.

The rearrangement uses TRBV29-1 and TRBJ1-2; TRBD1 might be the D (5 bases). V dropped 4 bases and J dropped 4 bases, with 10 bases sitting between them. CDR1 and CDR2 (germline): SQVTM, ANQGSEA. CDR3 length: 12 amino acids. The CDR3 sequence is CSVVQGLYGYTF. The CDR3, as DNA: TGCAGCGTTGTGCAGGGCCTCTATGGCTACACCTTC.

This clone has more than one count but fewer than ten. The chain recombines TRBV7-6 with TRBJ2-3; TRBD2 aligns across 9 bases. Germline V CDR1 and CDR2: SGHVS, FNYEAQ. The length of the CDR3 is 17 residues. J gave up 0 bases and V 5 bases, and 9 bases lay outside the gene matches. DNA of the CDR3: TGTGCCAGCAGCCCCCTGGCGGGGGGGACTAGCACAGATACGCAGTATTTT. It codes for CASSPLAGGTSTDTQYF.

This sequence joins TRBV20-1 and TRBJ1-4; D is uncertain. Trimming took off 1 base at V and 12 bases at J, with 6 bases between the two ends. The CDR3 loop spans 10 amino acids. Germline V CDR1 and CDR2: DFQATT, SNEGSKA (reference sequence). The CDR3 loop is CSARVGQLFF. CDR3 coding DNA: TGCAGTGCTAGAGTCGGCCAACTGTTTTTT.

This clone showed up just once. The genes are TRBV5-4 and TRBJ2-3, with 14 bases matching TRBD2. Germline V gene sequence: CDR1 SGHNT, CDR2 YYREEE (reference sequence). The V gene end was trimmed by 0 bases and the J gene end by 8 bases; junction bases not matched to a gene: 5. The CDR3 is 16 residues long. The CDR3 loop is CASSLEGLAGGGTQYF. The CDR3 DNA reads as TGTGCCAGCAGCTTGGAAGGACTAGCGGGGGGAGGTACGCAGTATTTT.

The CDR3 nucleotides are TGCAGCGCGGGACAGTTCTACGAGCAGTACTTC. It codes for CSAGQFYEQYF. V is TRBV29-1 and J is TRBJ2-7; the match to TRBD1 covers 7 bases. Trimming removed 7 bases from V and 3 bases from J; junction bases left unmatched: 3. Per the germline V gene, CDR1 is SQVTM and CDR2 is ANQGSEA. The length of the CDR3 is 11 residues.

This rearrangement joins TRBV7-2 to TRBJ2-1; 7 nucleotides align to TRBD2. The CDR3 is 14 amino acids. The germline V gene encodes CDR1 SGHTA and CDR2 FQGNSA. Losses at the gene ends were 3 bases for V and 14 bases for J; bases not matched to a gene: 13. CDR3 amino acids: CASSLDGVSREEFF. CDR3 nucleotide sequence: TGTGCCAGCAGCTTGGACGGGGTGAGTCGGGAGGAGTTCTTC. The whole variable domain, remainder taken from reference TRBV7-2 and TRBJ2-1, is GAGVSQSPSNKVTEKGKDVELRCDPISGHTALYWYRQSLGQGLEFLIYFQGNSAPDKSGLPSDRFSAERTGGSVSTLTIQRTQQEDSAVYLCASSLDGVSREEFFGPGTRLTVL.

The rearrangement uses TRBV2 and TRBJ2-1, with D possibly TRBD1 on 5 matching bases. The CDR3 totals 15 residues. Trimming removed 6 bases at V and 0 bases at J, with 12 bases between. The germline gives CDR1 SNHLY, CDR2 FYNNEI. The CDR3 sequence: CASRADRSSYNEQFF. CDR3 coding DNA: TGTGCCAGCAGGGCCGACAGAAGCTCCTACAATGAGCAGTTCTTC.

A remark on this clone: A junction boundary mismatches the germline segment, possibly from a read error. The CDR3 bases are TGTGCCAGCACCCTAACAGGGCCCGGGTTATTCTTC. This gives the protein CASTLTGPGLFF. The V gene is TRBV2, the J gene TRBJ1-2, with D possibly being TRBD1 (6 bases). The CDR3 loop spans 12 amino acids. From germline, CDR1 is SNHLY and CDR2 FYNNEI.

This clone was detected only a few times. The rearrangement joins TRBV5-1 to TRBJ2-3, with D perhaps TRBD1 or TRBD2 (5 bases each). The V gene lost 4 bases and the J gene lost 4 bases, with 19 bases spanning the gap. The CDR3 has 16 amino acids. Germline CDR1 reads SGHRS; CDR2 reads YFSETQ. CDR3 region: CASSPGWGMGSDTQYF. The CDR3 DNA reads TGCGCCAGCAGCCCCGGATGGGGGATGGGGTCAGATACGCAGTATTTT.

V usage is TRBV30 and J usage is TRBJ1-1; D perhaps matches TRBD1 (5 bases). Per germline, CDR1 GTSNPN and CDR2 SVGIG (reference sequence). Between the trimmed V and J ends, which lost 2 bases and 0 bases, there was a span of 10 bases. The CDR3 sequence is 14 residues long. The CDR3 spells CAWSPGQLNTEAFF. The CDR3 bases are TGTGCCTGGAGTCCTGGACAACTGAACACTGAAGCTTTCTTT.

This chain joins TRBV5-1 and TRBJ1-2; D gene uncertain. V gave up 0 bases and J gave up 7 bases, with 13 bases separating them. The CDR3 runs 14 residues. The germline gives CDR1 SGHRS, CDR2 YFSETQ. In DNA, the CDR3 is TGCGCCAGCAGCTTGGGCTCTCCCTCGGGTGGCTACACCTTC. Its protein product is CASSLGSPSGGYTF.